This record covers a single T cell receptor (beta chain). Germline V lookup: CDR1 LNHDA, CDR2 SQIVND (reference sequence). Trimming left V 5 bases short and J 2 bases short, with 21 bases between. The CDR3 runs 17 residues. Only in-frame clones appear in the TCRdb table, and some are missing; sequencing was by immunoSEQ multiplex PCR. This repertoire shows about 240,000 clones, 75% to 85% found once; its top ten account for roughly 8%. The data were taken from a study of blood T cell repertoires in COVID-19. The genes are TRBV19 and TRBJ2-5; D may be TRBD1 (6 bases). Sequenced: peripheral blood. The source of this sequence is a woman of 80 years or more with COVID-19, enrolled during active disease. The CDR3 DNA reads as TGTGCCAGTAGTTGGCTTCCTGCTGGGACACTTCAAGAGACCCAGTACTTC. Translated: CASSWLPAGTLQETQYF.